This T cell receptor beta chain was recorded in a study of blood T cell repertoires in COVID-19. The wider study: COVID-19 samples from acute and convalescent phases originated in the United States, Italy and Spain. Sample material is recorded as cDNA or gDNA derived from T cells, B-cell-depleted T cells, or PBMCs.

CDR3 length: 15 amino acids. Germline V gene lookup returns CDR1 LGHDT and CDR2 YNNKEL (reference sequence). V was cut by 0 bases and J by 4 bases, with 10 bases left in between. Per the original methods: Amplification of reference gene primers provided the estimated nucleated cell counts. Repertoires were generated with immunoSEQ multiplex PCR, while TCRdb's copy carries only in-frame clones and drops some. V and J calls and clone size are copied from that table; D and trimming were computed from the DNA. The repertoire has 150,000 to 200,000 clones, 88% of them found once; the top ten carry roughly 5.5%.

This sequence was found in a man aged 40-49 years with active or convalescent COVID-19. V usage is TRBV3-1 (or the pseudogene TRBV3-2) and J usage is TRBJ1-5; no clear D gene. Sequenced: peripheral blood. The CDR3 sequence is CASSQDLGLNQPQHF. Written as DNA, the CDR3 is TGTGCCAGCAGCCAAGATCTCGGACTTAATCAGCCCCAGCATTTT.